Shown below are 25 T cell receptor beta chains from a single sample sequenced in a study of response to subunit inactivated influenza vaccine. TCRdb passed the RT-PCR reads through MiXCR, listing each CDR3 protein once. The sample holds hundreds of thousands of distinct CDR3 sequences; around 16% are singletons and the top ten take 9.5% to 13%. The material sequenced was PBMCs from blood, taken less than 13 days after vaccination. Receptors were obtained from a man between 45 and 60 years old who received an inactivated influenza vaccine.

The chain uses TRBV18 and TRBJ2-7, with 10 bases lining up with TRBD1. The CDR3 consists of 15 residues. V dropped 0 bases and J dropped 4; count of bases not matched to a gene: 3. The V gene's germline CDR1 is KGHSH and CDR2 LQKENI. CDR3 sequence (DNA): TGTGCCAGCTCACCACCCGGGACAGGGGATTACGAGCAGTACTTC. Amino acids: CASSPPGTGDYEQYF.

This clonotype came up a few times. The V call is TRBV4-3, the J call TRBJ1-1; no firm D call. Germline loops: CDR1 LGHNA, CDR2 YSLEER. Trimming took 1 base from V and 2 from J, leaving 8 bases between them. This CDR3 is built from 14 residues. CDR3 residues: CASSQGRTNTEAFF. CDR3 nucleotides: TGCGCCAGCAGCCAAGGACGGACTAACACTGAAGCTTTCTTT.

In its sample, this clonotype was seen a few times. V is TRBV18 and J is TRBJ2-7; no clear D gene. Trimming cost V 8 bases and J 2 bases, with 13 bases left between them. Germline-derived CDR1 and CDR2 are KGHSH and LQKENI. This CDR3 has 13 residues. The DNA of the CDR3 is TGTGCCAGCAGCCCCCTCGCGACCTACGAGCAGTACTTC. Amino acids: CASSPLATYEQYF.

DNA of the CDR3: TGTGCCAGAAGCTTGAAGAGGGACTTCAAATTTGAGACCCAGTACTTC. Its translation is CARSLKRDFKFETQYF. V usage is TRBV5-3 and J usage is TRBJ2-5; maybe TRBD2 (6 bases). TRBV5-3 is an ORF for which the function is uncertain. V lost 1 base and J 5 bases, leaving 18 bases between the germline ends. The CDR3 is made up of 16 amino acids.

The rearrangement uses TRBV24-1 and TRBJ2-5; 7 bases align to TRBD2. The CDR3 sequence is 17 residues long. V lost 4 bases, J lost 0 bases, and 10 bases stayed unmatched. Germline lookup yields CDR1 KGHDR and CDR2 SFDVKD. As DNA, the CDR3 is TGTGCCACCAGTGACCGGATGGGGGGGAAGAACCAAGAGACCCAGTACTTC. It encodes CATSDRMGGKNQETQYF.

The chain combines TRBV28 with TRBJ2-3; D unresolved. The CDR3 runs 13 residues. The germline V and J ends were trimmed by 6 bases and 1 base, with 8 bases remaining between them. Germline V gene data show CDR1 as MDHEN and CDR2 as SYDVKM. The CDR3 nucleotides are TGTGCCAGCAGCCACCGGGGCACAGATACGCAGTATTTT. It encodes CASSHRGTDTQYF.

This clonotype was seen ten or more times. This chain connects TRBV20-1 to TRBJ2-7; D ambiguous. Germline V gene sequence: CDR1 DFQATT, CDR2 SNEGSKA (reference sequence). This CDR3 is built from 14 residues. The germline V and J ends were trimmed by 0 bases and 0 bases, with 9 bases remaining between them. CDR3 residues: CSARDGFDSYEQYF. The CDR3 DNA reads TGCAGTGCTAGAGACGGCTTTGACTCCTACGAGCAGTACTTC.

The chain is built from TRBV14 and TRBJ2-7; the D is unclear. V lost 2 bases to trimming and J lost 6 bases, with 8 bases between them. The CDR3 is made up of 12 amino acids. Germline V lookup: CDR1 SGHDN, CDR2 FVKESK. CDR3 DNA sequence: TGTGCCAGCAGCCAATCGGTCGGCGAGCAGTACTTC. Its translation: CASSQSVGEQYF. Supplemented by reference TRBV14 and TRBJ2-7, the full variable domain reads EAGVTQFPSHSVIEKGQTVTLRCDPISGHDNLYWYRRVMGKEIKFLLHFVKESKQDESGMPNNRFLAERTGGTYSTLKVQPAELEDSGVYFCASSQSVGEQYFGPGTRLTVT.

This clonotype appeared a few times. The chain combines TRBV11-1 with TRBJ2-3, with D perhaps TRBD2 (5 bases). Germline V gene lookup returns CDR1 SGHAT and CDR2 FQDESV (reference sequence). Trimming removed 6 bases at V and 0 bases at J, with 19 bases between. The CDR3 length is 17 residues. The chain's CDR3 is CASREAVTDTSTDTQYF. The CDR3 bases are TGTGCCAGCAGGGAAGCGGTGACTGATACTAGCACAGATACGCAGTATTTT.

The table lists this clonotype with many counts. An end of the junction differs from the germline gene, which may be a read error. This chain uses TRBV5-1 with TRBJ1-1; 8 bases are shared with TRBD1. The length of the CDR3 is 13 residues. Germline loops: CDR1 SGHRS, CDR2 YFSETQ. CDR3: CASSLNRGTEAFF. DNA of the CDR3: TGTGCCAGCAGCTTAAACAGGGGGACTGAAGCTTTCTTT.

In the case of this clonotype: One junction end disagrees with the germline gene, perhaps due to a read error. The V call is TRBV7-7, the J call TRBJ2-1; TRBD2 matches at 10 bases. In germline, CDR1 is SSHAT, CDR2 FNYEAQ (reference sequence). CDR3 length: 16 residues. The CDR3, as DNA: TGTGCCAGCAGCTCTCAACCGGGACTAGCGTACAATGAGCAGATCTTC. It specifies CASSSQPGLAYNEQIF.

This clonotype has more than one count but fewer than ten. This chain uses TRBV5-6 with TRBJ2-4, with D tentatively TRBD2 (5 bases). The CDR3 covers 15 residues. V gave up 1 base and J gave up 7 bases, with 15 bases separating them. CDR1 and CDR2 (germline): SGHDT, YYEEEE. DNA of the CDR3: TGTGCCAGCAGCTTGTGGGAGCGCCGAGGGAACATTCAGTACTTC. It is translated as CASSLWERRGNIQYF. Complete variable domain (other parts from reference TRBV5-6 and TRBJ2-4): DAGVTQSPTHLIKTRGQQVTLRCSPKSGHDTVSWYQQALGQGPQFIFQYYEEEERQRGNFPDRFSGHQFPNYSSELNVNALLLGDSALYLCASSLWERRGNIQYFGAGTRLSVL.

This clonotype appeared a few times. The rearrangement links TRBV10-3 to TRBJ2-7, with TRBD1 matching over 7 bases. The CDR3 spans 14 residues. J gave up 3 bases and V 5 bases, and 7 bases lay outside the gene matches. CDR1 and CDR2 (germline): ENHRY, SYGVKD. CDR3 nucleotides: TGTGCCATCAGTAGTACCCAGGGGGACTACGAGCAGTACTTC. Protein product: CAISSTQGDYEQYF.

This clonotype has a count of ten or more. The chain joins TRBV18 to TRBJ2-7; a weak D match, TRBD1 (6 bases). The CDR3 spans 14 residues. V was shortened by 0 bases and J by 2 bases, with 8 bases between the two germline ends. From germline, CDR1 is KGHSH and CDR2 LQKENI. The CDR3 is CASSPPGAAYEQYF. CDR3 coding DNA: TGTGCCAGCTCACCACCGGGGGCAGCCTACGAGCAGTACTTC. The full variable domain, with the rest looked up from reference TRBV18 and TRBJ2-7, is NAGVMQNPRHLVRRRGQEARLRCSPMKGHSHVYWYRQLPEEGLKFMVYLQKENIIDESGMPKERFSAEFPKEGPSILRIQQVVRGDSAAYFCASSPPGAAYEQYFGPGTRLTVT.

J is TRBJ2-3 and V is TRBV9; TRBD1 matches 9 bases. CDR3 size: 16 residues. In germline, CDR1 is SGDLS, CDR2 YYNGEE. V shed 4 bases, J shed 3 bases, and the junction held 9 bases outside the gene matches. CDR3 loop: CASSPRQGVGTDTQYF. DNA of the CDR3: TGTGCCAGCAGCCCCCGACAGGGGGTTGGAACAGATACGCAGTATTTT.

The CDR3 sequence is CASSPGTVSSYNEQFF. CDR3 coding DNA: TGTGCCAGCTCACCAGGGACCGTCAGCTCCTACAATGAGCAGTTCTTC. The chain links TRBV18 to TRBJ2-1; tentatively, D is TRBD1 or TRBD2 (5 bases each). CDR3 size: 16 residues. The ends were cut back, 2 bases at V and 0 bases at J, with 11 bases in the middle. Germline-derived CDR1 and CDR2 are KGHSH and LQKENI.

This clonotype was counted a few times. This chain links TRBV6-2 or TRBV6-3 with TRBJ2-7; 13 bases map to TRBD2. Trimming at V came to 2 bases and at J to 2 bases, leaving 18 bases not matched to a gene. This CDR3 has 21 amino acids. Germline CDR1 MNHEY, CDR2 SVGEGT. The CDR3: CASSYPPGLAGERKEAYEQYF. DNA for the CDR3: TGTGCCAGCAGTTACCCCCCAGGACTAGCGGGGGAACGAAAGGAAGCCTACGAGCAGTACTTC.

This clonotype has only a few counts. The chain has TRBV7-2 and TRBJ1-1; TRBD1 aligns across 8 bases. Germline lookup yields CDR1 SGHTA and CDR2 FQGNSA. After removal of 2 bases from V and 5 bases from J, the junction contained 1 base not matched to a gene. The CDR3 is made up of 13 amino acids. CDR3 amino acids: CASSLYRGTEAFF. CDR3 sequence (DNA): TGTGCCAGCAGCTTATACAGGGGGACTGAAGCTTTCTTT.

In its sample, this clonotype was seen many times. V gene TRBV28 combines with J gene TRBJ2-2; perhaps TRBD2 as D (6 bases). The CDR3 covers 15 residues. The V gene's germline CDR1 is MDHEN and CDR2 SYDVKM. V shed 0 bases and J shed 4 bases, with 9 bases lying between them. CDR3 region: CASSLWAGSTGELFF. The CDR3 nucleotides read TGTGCCAGCAGTTTATGGGCGGGGAGCACCGGGGAGCTGTTTTTT.

The chain combines TRBV20-1 with TRBJ2-7; TRBD2 matches at 10 bases. There are 14 residues in the CDR3. Looked up from germline, CDR1 is DFQATT and CDR2 is SNEGSKA (reference sequence). V shed 5 bases and J 6 bases; nucleotides not matched to a gene: 10. Here the CDR3 reads CSASVVAGGSEQYF. The CDR3 coding sequence is TGCAGTGCTTCCGTTGTAGCGGGGGGTAGCGAGCAGTACTTC.

This chain joins TRBV7-2 and TRBJ1-2; D ambiguous. Trimming took 5 bases from V and 8 from J, leaving 15 bases between them. This CDR3 has 13 residues. Looked up from germline, CDR1 is SGHTA and CDR2 is FQGNSA. The CDR3 DNA reads as TGTGCCAGCAGCGCCCCGCTCCTCGGGGGCTACACCTTC. Translation: CASSAPLLGGYTF.

This clonotype has just a few counts. This chain uses TRBV20-1 with TRBJ2-1, with 11 bases lining up with TRBD2. This CDR3 is built from 15 residues. The V and J ends lost 6 bases and 4 bases, in that order; junction bases with no gene match: 8. The germline V gene has CDR1 DFQATT and CDR2 SNEGSKA (reference sequence). For the CDR3, the DNA is TGCAGTGCCAATAGCGGGAGGGCCGTTTACAATGAGCAGTTCTTC. Translated: CSANSGRAVYNEQFF.

This clonotype has only a few counts. The chain has TRBV6-5 and TRBJ2-5; a weak D match, TRBD2 (6 bases). Germline CDR1 is MNHEY and CDR2 is SVGAGI. The V end was cut by 1 base, the J end by 3 bases, with 9 bases between. This CDR3 has 14 residues. CDR3 DNA: TGTGCCAGCAGTTACTGGGGGGATGAAGAGACCCAGTACTTC. Its translation is CASSYWGDEETQYF.

This clonotype was recorded once. J is TRBJ1-1 and V is TRBV29-1; 7 nucleotides match TRBD1. Trimming cost V 6 bases and J 5 bases; bases outside gene matches: 9. Germline CDR1 and CDR2: SQVTM and ANQGSEA. The CDR3 is made up of 13 amino acids. The CDR3 DNA follows: TGCAGCGTGAGACAGGGAATTGCGACTGAAGCTTTCTTT. Translated, it gives CSVRQGIATEAFF. Full variable domain (rest looked up from reference TRBV29-1 and TRBJ1-1): SAVISQKPSRDICQRGTSLTIQCQVDSQVTMMFWYRQQPGQSLTLIATANQGSEATYESGFVIDKFPISRPNLTFSTLTVSNMSPEDSSIYLCSVRQGIATEAFFGQGTRLTVV.

The chain couples TRBV6-1 to TRBJ2-1; tentatively, D is TRBD2 (7 bases). The CDR3 loop spans 15 amino acids. Germline lookup yields CDR1 MNHNS and CDR2 SASEGT. Trimming cost V 5 bases and J 6 bases, with 17 bases left between them. The DNA for the CDR3 is TGTGCCAGCAGTCCTAGGGAGGGGGTCGGCAATGAGCAGTTCTTC. The encoded protein is CASSPREGVGNEQFF.